The clone carrying this TCR beta chain was seen more than once but under ten times. The entry originates in a study of technical replicates of blood from several donors. The assay was immunoSEQ multiplex PCR, and TCRdb's table has in-frame clones only and misses some. The sample contains 13,000 to 15,000 clones, approximately 80% of which appear only once. From germline, CDR1 is LGHNA and CDR2 YNFKEQ. This CDR3 has 16 amino acids. J was trimmed by 7 bases and V by 0 bases; bases with no gene match: 12. The specimen sequenced was PBMCs. The source is a human donor in good health. The chain combines TRBV4-2 with TRBJ2-7; 7 nucleotides match TRBD1. The CDR3 DNA reads TGTGCCAGCAGCCAAGATCGGGTAGGGGGCTTGGGGGAGCAGTACTTC. It yields the protein CASSQDRVGGLGEQYF.